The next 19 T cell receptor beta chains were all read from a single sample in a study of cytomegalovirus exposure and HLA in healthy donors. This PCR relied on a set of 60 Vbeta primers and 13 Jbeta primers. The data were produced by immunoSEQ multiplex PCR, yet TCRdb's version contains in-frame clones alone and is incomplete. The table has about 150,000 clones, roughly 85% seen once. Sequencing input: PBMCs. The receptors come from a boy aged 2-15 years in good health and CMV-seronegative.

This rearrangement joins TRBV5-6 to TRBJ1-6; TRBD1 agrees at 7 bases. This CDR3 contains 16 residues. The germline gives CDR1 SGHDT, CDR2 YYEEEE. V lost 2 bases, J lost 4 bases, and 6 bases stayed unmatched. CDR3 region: CASSFLQGIYNSPLHF. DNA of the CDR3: TGTGCCAGCAGCTTTTTACAGGGGATATATAATTCACCCCTCCACTTT.

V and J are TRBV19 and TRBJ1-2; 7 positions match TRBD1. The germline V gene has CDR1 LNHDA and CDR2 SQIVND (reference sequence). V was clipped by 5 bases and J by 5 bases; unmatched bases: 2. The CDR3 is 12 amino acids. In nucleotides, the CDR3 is TGTGCCAGTAGTTCGACAGGGTATGGCTACACCTTC. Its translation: CASSSTGYGYTF. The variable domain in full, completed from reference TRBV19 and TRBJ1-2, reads DGGITQSPKYLFRKEGQNVTLSCEQNLNHDAMYWYRQDPGQGLRLIYYSQIVNDFQKGDIAEGYSVSREKKESFPLTVTSAQKNPTAFYLCASSSTGYGYTFGSGTRLTVV.

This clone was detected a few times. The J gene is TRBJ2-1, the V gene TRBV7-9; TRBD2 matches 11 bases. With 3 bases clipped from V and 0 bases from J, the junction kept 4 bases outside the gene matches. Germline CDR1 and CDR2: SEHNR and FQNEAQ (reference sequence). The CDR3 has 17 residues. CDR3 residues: CASSFSSGGPSYNEQFF. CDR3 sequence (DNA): TGTGCCAGCAGCTTCTCTAGCGGGGGGCCCTCCTACAATGAGCAGTTCTTC.

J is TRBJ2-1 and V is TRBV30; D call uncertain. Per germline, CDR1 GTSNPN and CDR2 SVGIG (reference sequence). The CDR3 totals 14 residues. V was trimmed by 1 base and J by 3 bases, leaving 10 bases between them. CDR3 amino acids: CAWSGRRNYNEQFF. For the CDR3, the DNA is TGTGCCTGGAGTGGGAGACGGAACTACAATGAGCAGTTCTTC.

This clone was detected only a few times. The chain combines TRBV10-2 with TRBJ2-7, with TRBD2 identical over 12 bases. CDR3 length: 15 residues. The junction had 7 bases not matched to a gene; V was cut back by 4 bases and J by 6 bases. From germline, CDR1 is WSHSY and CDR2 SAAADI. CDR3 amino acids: CASSVSSGGATEQYV. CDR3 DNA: TGCGCCAGCAGTGTCTCTAGCGGGGGGGCCACCGAGCAGTACGTC.

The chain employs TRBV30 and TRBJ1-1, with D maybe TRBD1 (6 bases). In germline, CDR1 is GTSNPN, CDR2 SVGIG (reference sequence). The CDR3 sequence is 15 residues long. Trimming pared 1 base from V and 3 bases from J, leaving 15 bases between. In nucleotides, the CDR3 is TGTGCCTGGAGTGGGTGGGGGGGCGCGGACACTGAAGCTTTCTTT. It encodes CAWSGWGGADTEAFF.

CDR3 DNA sequence: TGTGCCAGCAGCCCCCTAGCGGGAGCCACCTACAATGAGCAGTTCTTC. Its protein product is CASSPLAGATYNEQFF. This chain connects TRBV9 to TRBJ2-1, with TRBD2 identical over 10 bases. The V gene end was trimmed by 4 bases and the J gene end by 2 bases; junction bases not matched to a gene: 6. CDR1 is SGDLS, CDR2 YYNGEE, per germline. The CDR3 runs 16 residues.

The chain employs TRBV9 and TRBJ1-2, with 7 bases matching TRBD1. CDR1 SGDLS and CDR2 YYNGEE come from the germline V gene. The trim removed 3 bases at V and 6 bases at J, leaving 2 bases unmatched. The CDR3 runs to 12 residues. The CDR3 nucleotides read TGTGCCAGCAGCGAGGGGGCGAATGGCTACACCTTC. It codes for CASSEGANGYTF.

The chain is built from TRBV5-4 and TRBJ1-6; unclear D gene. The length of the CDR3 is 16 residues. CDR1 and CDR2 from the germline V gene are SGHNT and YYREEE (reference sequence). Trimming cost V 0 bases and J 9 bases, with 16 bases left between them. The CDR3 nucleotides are TGTGCCAGCAGCTTGGCCTCGAGGGAGCGAGGTTCACCCCTCCACTTT. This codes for CASSLASRERGSPLHF. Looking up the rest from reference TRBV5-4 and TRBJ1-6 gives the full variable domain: ETGVTQSPTHLIKTRGQQVTLRCSSQSGHNTVSWYQQALGQGPQFIFQYYREEENGRGNFPPRFSGLQFPNYSSELNVNALELDDSALYLCASSLASRERGSPLHFGNGTRLTVT.

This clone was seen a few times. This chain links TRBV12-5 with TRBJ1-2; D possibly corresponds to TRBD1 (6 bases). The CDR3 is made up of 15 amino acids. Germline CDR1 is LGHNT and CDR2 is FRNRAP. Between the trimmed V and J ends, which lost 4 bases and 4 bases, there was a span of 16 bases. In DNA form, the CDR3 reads TGTGCTAGTGGTTCGGCAGGGGAGTTGGGCTATGGCTACACCTTC. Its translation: CASGSAGELGYGYTF.

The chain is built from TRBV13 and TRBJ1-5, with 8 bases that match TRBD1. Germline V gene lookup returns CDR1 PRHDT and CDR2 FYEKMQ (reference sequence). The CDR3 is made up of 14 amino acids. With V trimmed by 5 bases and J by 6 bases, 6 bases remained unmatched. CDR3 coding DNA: TGTGCCAGCAGCATAACAGGGGGGGGTCAGCCCCAGCATTTT. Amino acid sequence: CASSITGGGQPQHF.

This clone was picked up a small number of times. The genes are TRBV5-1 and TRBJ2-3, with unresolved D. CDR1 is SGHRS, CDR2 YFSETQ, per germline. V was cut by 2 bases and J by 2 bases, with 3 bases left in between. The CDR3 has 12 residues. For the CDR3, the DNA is TGCGCCAGCAGCTTCTTCACAGATACGCAGTATTTT. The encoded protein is CASSFFTDTQYF.

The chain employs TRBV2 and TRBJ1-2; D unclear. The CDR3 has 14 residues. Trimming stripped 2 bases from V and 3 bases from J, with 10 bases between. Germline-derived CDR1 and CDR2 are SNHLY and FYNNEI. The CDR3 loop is CASSESNSHYGYTF. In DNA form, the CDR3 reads TGTGCCAGCAGTGAATCTAACAGTCACTATGGCTACACCTTC.

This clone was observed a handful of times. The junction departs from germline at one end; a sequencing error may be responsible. The CDR3 bases are TGTTCCAGCAGCTTAGTAGAGGGTTTTCCCAGCCATGAGCAGTTCTTC. Amino acids: CSSSLVEGFPSHEQFF. V is TRBV7-9 and J is TRBJ2-1; possible D gene TRBD2, 5 bases. Germline assignment: CDR1 SEHNR and CDR2 FQNEAQ (reference sequence). The CDR3 is 16 residues long.

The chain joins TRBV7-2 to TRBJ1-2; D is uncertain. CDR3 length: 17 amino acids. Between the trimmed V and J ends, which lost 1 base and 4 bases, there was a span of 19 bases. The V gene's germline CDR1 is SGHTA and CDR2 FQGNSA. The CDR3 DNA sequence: TGTGCCAGCAGCTTAGTCGGGGTTTGGGTCACCCCCTATGGCTACACCTTC. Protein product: CASSLVGVWVTPYGYTF.

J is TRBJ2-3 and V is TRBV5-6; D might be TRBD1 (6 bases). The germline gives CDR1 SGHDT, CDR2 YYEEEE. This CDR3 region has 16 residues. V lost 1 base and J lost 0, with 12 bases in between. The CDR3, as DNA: TGTGCCAGCAGCTTGACAGGGCAGCTAAGCACAGATACGCAGTATTTT. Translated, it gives CASSLTGQLSTDTQYF.

The CDR3 loop is CASRRTGSNEQFF. In DNA form, the CDR3 reads TGTGCCAGCAGGAGGACAGGGAGCAATGAGCAGTTCTTC. V and J are TRBV6-1 and TRBJ2-1; TRBD1 aligns across 8 bases. J gave up 6 bases and V 6 bases, and 4 bases lay outside the gene matches. Per germline, CDR1 MNHNS and CDR2 SASEGT. This CDR3 is built from 13 residues.

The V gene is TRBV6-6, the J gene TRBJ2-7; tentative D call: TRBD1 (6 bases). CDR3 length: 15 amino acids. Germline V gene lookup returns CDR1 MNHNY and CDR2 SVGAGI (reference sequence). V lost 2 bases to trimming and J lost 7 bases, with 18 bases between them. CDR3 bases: TGTGCCAGCAGTTACCGAGAGGGGGATAGGGGTGAGCAGTACTTC. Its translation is CASSYREGDRGEQYF.

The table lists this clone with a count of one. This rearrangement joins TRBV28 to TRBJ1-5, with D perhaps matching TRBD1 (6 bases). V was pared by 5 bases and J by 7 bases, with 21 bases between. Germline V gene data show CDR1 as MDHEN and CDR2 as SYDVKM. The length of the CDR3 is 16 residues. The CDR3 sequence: CASSNPSGGHPQPQHF. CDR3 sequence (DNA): TGTGCCAGCAGTAATCCCTCGGGGGGCCACCCCCAGCCCCAGCATTTT.